This is a list of T cell receptor beta chains from one sample in a study of blood T cell repertoires in COVID-19. This table comes from immunoSEQ multiplex PCR, and its TCRdb copy is limited to in-frame clones, with some not included. The profile covers 100,000 to 120,000 clones, with about four fifths appearing a single time and approximately 10% taken by the ten largest. Sequencing was performed on peripheral blood. Receptors originate from a woman aged 65 to 85 with acute or convalescent COVID-19. Both conserved end residues are part of each CDR3. The D gene is left open where the match is weak. Clone size is shown for a subset of rows, as once, few, many or a class of expanded clone.

>TRBV20-1|TRBJ1-3|17|NA|few
CSASRPRGTYSGNTIYF
TGCAGTGCTAGTAGGCCCCGGGGGACCTACTCTGGAAACACCATATATTTT
>TRBV6-5|TRBJ1-1|14|NA|NA
CASSYTPGAGEAFF
TGTGCCAGCAGTTACACCCCAGGGGCCGGTGAAGCTTTCTTT
>TRBV19|TRBJ2-2|16|NA|NA
CASSLRAGSSTGELFF
TGTGCCAGTAGTCTTCGGGCAGGGTCGAGCACCGGGGAGCTGTTTTTT
>TRBV9|TRBJ2-1|17|TRBD2|NA
CASSPRGTSGGSNEQFF
TGTGCCAGCAGCCCTCGAGGGACTAGCGGGGGATCCAATGAGCAGTTCTTC
>TRBV4-3|TRBJ1-2|16|NA|NA
CASSQERGTTNYGYTF
TGCGCCAGCAGCCAAGAGAGGGGGACAACTAACTATGGCTACACCTTC
>TRBV10-1|TRBJ2-1|14|TRBD2|NA
CASSESRGGNEQFF
TGCGCCAGCAGTGAGTCCCGGGGGGGCAATGAGCAGTTCTTC
>TRBV19|TRBJ2-7|14|NA|NA
CASSPTRAAGEQYF
TGTGCCAGTAGCCCAACTAGAGCCGCCGGGGAGCAGTACTTC
>TRBV28|TRBJ2-7|16|NA|NA
CASSNGQPRSSYEQYF
TGTGCCAGCAGTAACGGACAGCCCAGGAGCTCCTACGAGCAGTACTTC
>TRBV2|TRBJ2-3|12|NA|NA
CASIPQGGTQYF
TGTGCCAGCATTCCCCAGGGTGGTACGCAGTATTTT
>TRBV7-9|TRBJ2-7|14|TRBD1|NA
CASSPRTGAYEQYF
TGTGCCAGCAGCCCTAGGACAGGGGCCTACGAGCAGTACTTC
>TRBV4-1|TRBJ2-3|15|NA|NA
CASSQEVLGADTQYF
TGCGCCAGCAGCCAAGAGGTCCTAGGTGCAGATACGCAGTATTTT
>TRBV6-5|TRBJ2-1|16|NA|NA
CASSSLAHSSYNEQFF
TGTGCCAGCAGTTCTCTAGCGCATAGCTCCTACAATGAGCAGTTCTTC
>TRBV2|TRBJ1-2|14|TRBD1|NA
CARGGSDRVQGYTF
TGTGCCAGGGGTGGCAGCGACAGGGTGCAAGGCTACACCTTC
>TRBV6-2/TRBV6-3|TRBJ2-1|13|NA|many
CASSQGRYNEQFF
TGTGCCAGCAGCCAAGGGAGGTACAATGAGCAGTTCTTC
>TRBV6-5|TRBJ1-1|14|TRBD1|NA
CASSYRGPNTEAFF
TGTGCCAGCAGTTACAGGGGGCCTAACACTGAAGCTTTCTTT
>TRBV27|TRBJ2-1|14|TRBD1|few
CASSLWDSYNEQFF
TGTGCCAGCAGTTTATGGGACAGTTACAATGAGCAGTTCTTC
>TRBV5-8|TRBJ2-1|17|TRBD2|NA
CASSFYRGAGIDNEQFF
TGTGCCAGCAGCTTTTATCGGGGAGCGGGAATTGACAATGAGCAGTTCTTC